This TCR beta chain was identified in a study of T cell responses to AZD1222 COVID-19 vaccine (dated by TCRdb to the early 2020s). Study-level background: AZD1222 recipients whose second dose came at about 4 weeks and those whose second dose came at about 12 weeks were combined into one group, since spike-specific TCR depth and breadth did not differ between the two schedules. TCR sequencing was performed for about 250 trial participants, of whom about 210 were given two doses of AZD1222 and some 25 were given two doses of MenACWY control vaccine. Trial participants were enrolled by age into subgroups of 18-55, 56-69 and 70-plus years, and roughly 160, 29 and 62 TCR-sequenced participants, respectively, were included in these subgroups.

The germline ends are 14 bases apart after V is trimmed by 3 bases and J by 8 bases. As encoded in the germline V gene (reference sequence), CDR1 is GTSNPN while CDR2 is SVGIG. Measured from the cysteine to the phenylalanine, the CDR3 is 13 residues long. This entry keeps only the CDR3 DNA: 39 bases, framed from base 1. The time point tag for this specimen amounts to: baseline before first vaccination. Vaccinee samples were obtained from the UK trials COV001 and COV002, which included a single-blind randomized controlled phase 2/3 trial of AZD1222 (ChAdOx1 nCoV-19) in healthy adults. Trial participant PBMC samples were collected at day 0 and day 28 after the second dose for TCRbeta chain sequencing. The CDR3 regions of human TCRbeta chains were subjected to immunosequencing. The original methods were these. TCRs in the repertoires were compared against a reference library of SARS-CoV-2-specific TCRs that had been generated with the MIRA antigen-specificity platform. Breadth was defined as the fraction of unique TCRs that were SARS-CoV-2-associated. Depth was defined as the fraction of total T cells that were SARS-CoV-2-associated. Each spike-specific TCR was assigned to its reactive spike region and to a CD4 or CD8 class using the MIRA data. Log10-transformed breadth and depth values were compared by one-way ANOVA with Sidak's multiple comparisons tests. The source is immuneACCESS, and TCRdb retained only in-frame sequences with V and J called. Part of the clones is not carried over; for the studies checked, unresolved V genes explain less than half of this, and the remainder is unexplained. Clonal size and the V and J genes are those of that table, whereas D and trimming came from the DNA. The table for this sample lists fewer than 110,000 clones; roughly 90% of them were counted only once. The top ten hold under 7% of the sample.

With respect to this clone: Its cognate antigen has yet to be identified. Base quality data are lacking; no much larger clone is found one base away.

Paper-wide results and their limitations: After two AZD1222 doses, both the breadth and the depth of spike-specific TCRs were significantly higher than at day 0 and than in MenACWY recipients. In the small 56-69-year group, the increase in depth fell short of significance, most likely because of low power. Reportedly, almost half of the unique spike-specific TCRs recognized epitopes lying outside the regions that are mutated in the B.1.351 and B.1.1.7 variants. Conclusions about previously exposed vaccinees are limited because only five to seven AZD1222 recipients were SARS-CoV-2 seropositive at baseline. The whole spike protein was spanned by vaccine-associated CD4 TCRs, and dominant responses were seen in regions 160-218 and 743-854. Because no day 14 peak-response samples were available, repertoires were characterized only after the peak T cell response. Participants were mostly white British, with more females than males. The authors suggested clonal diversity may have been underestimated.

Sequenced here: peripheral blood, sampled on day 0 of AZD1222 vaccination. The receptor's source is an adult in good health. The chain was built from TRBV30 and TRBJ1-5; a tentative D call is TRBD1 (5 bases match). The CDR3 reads CAWRGRGFEPQHF. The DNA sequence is TGTGCCTGGAGGGGACGGGGGTTTGAGCCCCAGCATTTT.